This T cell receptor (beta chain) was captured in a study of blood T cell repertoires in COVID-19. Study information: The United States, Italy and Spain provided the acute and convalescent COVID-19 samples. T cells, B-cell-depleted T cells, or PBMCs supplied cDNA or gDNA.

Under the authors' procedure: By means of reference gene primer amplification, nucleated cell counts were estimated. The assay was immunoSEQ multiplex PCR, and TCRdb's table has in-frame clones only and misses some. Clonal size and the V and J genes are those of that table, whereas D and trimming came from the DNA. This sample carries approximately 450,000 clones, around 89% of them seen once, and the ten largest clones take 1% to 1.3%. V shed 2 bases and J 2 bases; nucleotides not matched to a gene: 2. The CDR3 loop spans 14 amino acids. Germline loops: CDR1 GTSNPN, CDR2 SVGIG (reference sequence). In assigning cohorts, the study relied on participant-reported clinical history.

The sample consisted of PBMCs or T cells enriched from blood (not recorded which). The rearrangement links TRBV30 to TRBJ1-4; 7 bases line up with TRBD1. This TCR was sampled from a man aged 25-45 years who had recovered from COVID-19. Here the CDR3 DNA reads TGTGCCTGGAGTCGGGACAGTACTAATGAAAAACTGTTTTTT. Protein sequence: CAWSRDSTNEKLFF.